This entry describes one T cell receptor beta chain. The antigen remains undetermined. Relative to the germline gene, one junction end is altered; a read error may explain this. These data originate in a study of tumor-infiltrating lymphocytes in primary liver carcinoma. Across the whole study: Patients comprised men and women whose ages fell between 30 and 69 years. Study-wide results and limits: Reduced overlap was seen in tumor-adjacent and tumor-blood pairs versus tumor region pairs. Tumors carried a top-250-clone fraction significantly exceeding that of blood (p = 0.039).

TCR beta cDNA was made from 400 to 500 ng total RNA with a constant-region primer. What produced the TCR beta libraries was three nested multiplex PCR rounds using slightly modified ARM-PCR. In the first two PCR rounds, TRBV1-TRBV30 forward primers were paired with a C-beta reverse primer, and each round lasted approximately 10 cycles. A single record per CDR3 protein comes from TCRdb applying MiXCR to the multiplex PCR reads. The sample includes about 92,000 distinct CDR3 sequences, less than 75% of them seen just once. The CDR3 covers 16 residues. Germline V gene sequence: CDR1 MGHRA, CDR2 YSYEKL. Unsorted bulk tissue (roughly 17-33 mg) underwent RNA and DNA co-extraction. Surgeons resected the patients' primary liver carcinomas.

The TCR sequence derives from a man aged 35 to 55 with primary liver carcinoma and hepatitis B virus infection. The chain has TRBV4-1 and TRBJ2-7, with 7 nucleotides matching TRBD2. Sequences were obtained from tumor-adjacent normal liver tissue. DNA for the CDR3: TGCGCCAGCAGCCAAGTCCCCAGAGATACCACGCGGGAGCAGTACTTT. Translated, it gives CASSQVPRDTTREQYF.